This T cell receptor beta chain was profiled in a study of cytomegalovirus exposure and HLA in healthy donors. Study results and caveats: Analysis was performed later, and it showed HLA-associated TCR beta chains to be more clonally expanded than equally common others. Most TCR beta V segments were productive about 87% or about 30% of the time in an earlier analysis. When analyzed later, a missense DCLRE1C variant was found to be linked to TCR beta V- and J-gene trimming. CMV serostatus was the only recorded immune exposure for donors.

This CDR3 contains 14 residues. V lost 2 bases, J lost 3 bases, and 13 bases lay in between. From germline, CDR1 is GTSNPN and CDR2 SVGIG (reference sequence). Regarding this clone: What it binds is not known.

The PCR ran on 60 Vbeta and 13 Jbeta primers. The repertoire was sequenced with immunoSEQ multiplex PCR; TCRdb's copy has only in-frame clones and lacks some. The sample consists of roughly 170,000 clones, about 68% of them appearing once. The sequence derives from a female donor in good health and CMV-seronegative. The J gene is TRBJ1-1, the V gene TRBV30; D perhaps matches TRBD1 (6 bases). Specimen: PBMCs. CDR3 bases: TGTGCCTGGAGTACGACAGGAGCCTACACTGAAGCTTTCTTT. Residues: CAWSTTGAYTEAFF.